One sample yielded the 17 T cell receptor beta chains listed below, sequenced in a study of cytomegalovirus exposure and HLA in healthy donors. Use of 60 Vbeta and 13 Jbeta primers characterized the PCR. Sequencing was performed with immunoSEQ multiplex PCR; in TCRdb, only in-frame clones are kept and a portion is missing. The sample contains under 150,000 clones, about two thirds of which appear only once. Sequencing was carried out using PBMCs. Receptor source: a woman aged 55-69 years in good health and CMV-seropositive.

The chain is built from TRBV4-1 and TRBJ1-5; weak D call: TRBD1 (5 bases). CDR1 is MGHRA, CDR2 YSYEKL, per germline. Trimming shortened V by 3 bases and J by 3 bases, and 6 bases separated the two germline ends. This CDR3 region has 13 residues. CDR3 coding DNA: TGCGCCAGCAGCCAGACAGACAATCAGCCCCAGCATTTT. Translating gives CASSQTDNQPQHF.

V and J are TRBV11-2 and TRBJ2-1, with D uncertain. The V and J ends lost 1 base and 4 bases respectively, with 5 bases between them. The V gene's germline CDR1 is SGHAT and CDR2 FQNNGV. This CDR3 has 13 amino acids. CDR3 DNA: TGTGCCAGCAGCTTAGCGCTATACAATGAGCAGTTCTTC. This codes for CASSLALYNEQFF.

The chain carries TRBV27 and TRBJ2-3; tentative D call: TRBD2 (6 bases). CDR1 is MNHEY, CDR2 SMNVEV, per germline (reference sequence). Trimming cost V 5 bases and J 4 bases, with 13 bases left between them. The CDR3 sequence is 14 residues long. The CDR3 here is CASSPGTSADTQYF. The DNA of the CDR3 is TGTGCCAGCAGTCCCGGGACTTCAGCAGATACGCAGTATTTT.

The DNA for the CDR3 is TGTGCCAGCAGTGAAGCTCTAGCGGGGATCACAGATACGCAGTATTTT. It yields the protein CASSEALAGITDTQYF. The V call is TRBV2, the J call TRBJ2-3; 9 bases are shared with TRBD2. Trimming cost V 0 bases and J 2 bases; bases outside gene matches: 3. Germline CDR1 and CDR2: SNHLY and FYNNEI. CDR3 length: 16 residues.

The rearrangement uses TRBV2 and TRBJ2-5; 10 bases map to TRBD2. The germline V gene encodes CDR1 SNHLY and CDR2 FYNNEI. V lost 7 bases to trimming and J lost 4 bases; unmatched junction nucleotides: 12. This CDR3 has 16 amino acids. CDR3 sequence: CASTGGERGGGETQYF. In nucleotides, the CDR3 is TGTGCCAGCACCGGAGGAGAGCGGGGGGGCGGAGAGACCCAGTACTTC.

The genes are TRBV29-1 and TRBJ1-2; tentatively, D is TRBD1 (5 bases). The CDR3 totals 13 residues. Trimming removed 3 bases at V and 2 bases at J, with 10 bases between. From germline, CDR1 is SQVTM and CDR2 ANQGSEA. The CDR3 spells CSVDPGLNYGYTF. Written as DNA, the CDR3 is TGCAGCGTTGATCCAGGGCTAAACTATGGCTACACCTTC.

CDR3 sequence: CASSNRGFTDTQYF. CDR3 DNA sequence: TGTGCCAGCAGCAACAGGGGATTCACAGATACGCAGTATTTT. The gene calls are TRBV6-5 and TRBJ2-3, with 7 nucleotides matching TRBD1. The CDR3 runs 14 residues. J lost 2 bases, V lost 6 bases, and 5 bases had no gene match. Germline loops: CDR1 MNHEY, CDR2 SVGAGI.

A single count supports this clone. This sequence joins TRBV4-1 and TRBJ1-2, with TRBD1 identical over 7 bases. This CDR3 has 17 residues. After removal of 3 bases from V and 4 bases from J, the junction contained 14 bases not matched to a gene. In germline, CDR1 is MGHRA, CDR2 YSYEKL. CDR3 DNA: TGCGCCAGCAGCCAGTACCTCCAGACAGGGTTGGTCTATGGCTACACCTTC. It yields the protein CASSQYLQTGLVYGYTF.

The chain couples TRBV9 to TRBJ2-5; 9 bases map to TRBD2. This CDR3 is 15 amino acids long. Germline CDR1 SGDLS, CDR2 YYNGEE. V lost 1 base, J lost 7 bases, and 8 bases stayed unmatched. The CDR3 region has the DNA TGTGCCAGCAGCGTAACTAGCGGGCAAATTGGGACCCAGTACTTC. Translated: CASSVTSGQIGTQYF.

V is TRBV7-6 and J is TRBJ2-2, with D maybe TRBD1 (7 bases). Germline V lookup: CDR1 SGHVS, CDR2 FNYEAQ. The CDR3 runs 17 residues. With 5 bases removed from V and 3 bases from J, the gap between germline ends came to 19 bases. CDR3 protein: CASSRPTGGQYTGELFF. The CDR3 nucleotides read TGTGCCAGCAGCCGACCGACCGGGGGACAGTACACCGGGGAGCTGTTTTTT. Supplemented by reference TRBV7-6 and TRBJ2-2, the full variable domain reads GAGVSQSPRYKVTKRGQDVALRCDPISGHVSLYWYRQALGQGPEFLTYFNYEAQQDKSGLPNDRFSAERPEGSISTLTIQRTEQRDSAMYRCASSRPTGGQYTGELFFGEGSRLTVL.

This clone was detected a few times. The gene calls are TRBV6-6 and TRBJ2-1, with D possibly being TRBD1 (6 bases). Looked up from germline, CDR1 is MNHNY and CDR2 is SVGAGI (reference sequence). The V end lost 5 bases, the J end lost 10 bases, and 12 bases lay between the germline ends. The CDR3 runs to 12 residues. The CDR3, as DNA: TGTGCCAGCAGTCAGAACAGGGAGGAGCAGTTCTTC. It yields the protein CASSQNREEQFF.

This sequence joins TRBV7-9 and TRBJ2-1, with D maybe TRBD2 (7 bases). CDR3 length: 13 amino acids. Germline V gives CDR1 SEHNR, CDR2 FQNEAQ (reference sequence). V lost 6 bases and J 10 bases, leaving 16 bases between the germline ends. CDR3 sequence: CASSQTGGHEQFF. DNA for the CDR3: TGTGCCAGCAGTCAAACCGGGGGGCACGAGCAGTTCTTC.

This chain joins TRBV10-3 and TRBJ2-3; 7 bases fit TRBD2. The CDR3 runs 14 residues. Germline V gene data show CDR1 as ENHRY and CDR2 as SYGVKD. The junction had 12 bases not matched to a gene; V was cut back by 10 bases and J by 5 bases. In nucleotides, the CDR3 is TGTGCCACCCTGGCCCGGGGGGAGGGAGATACGCAGTATTTT. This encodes CATLARGEGDTQYF.

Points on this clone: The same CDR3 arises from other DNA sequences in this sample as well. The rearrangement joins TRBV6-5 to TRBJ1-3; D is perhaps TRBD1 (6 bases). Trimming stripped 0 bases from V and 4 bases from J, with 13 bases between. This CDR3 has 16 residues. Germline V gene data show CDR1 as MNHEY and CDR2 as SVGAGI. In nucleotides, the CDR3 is TGTGCCAGCAGTTACTCGGGGCAGGGGTCCGGAAACACCATATATTTT. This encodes CASSYSGQGSGNTIYF.

For the CDR3, the DNA is TGTGCCAGTAGTATATATCAGACTAATCAGCCCCAGCATTTT. The encoded protein is CASSIYQTNQPQHF. The chain uses TRBV19 and TRBJ1-5; D is uncertain. The CDR3 loop spans 14 amino acids. Germline CDR1 is LNHDA and CDR2 is SQIVND (reference sequence). With 2 bases removed from V and 4 bases from J, the gap between germline ends came to 9 bases. Full variable domain (outside the CDR3, taken from reference TRBV19 and TRBJ1-5): DGGITQSPKYLFRKEGQNVTLSCEQNLNHDAMYWYRQDPGQGLRLIYYSQIVNDFQKGDIAEGYSVSREKKESFPLTVTSAQKNPTAFYLCASSIYQTNQPQHFGDGTRLSIL.

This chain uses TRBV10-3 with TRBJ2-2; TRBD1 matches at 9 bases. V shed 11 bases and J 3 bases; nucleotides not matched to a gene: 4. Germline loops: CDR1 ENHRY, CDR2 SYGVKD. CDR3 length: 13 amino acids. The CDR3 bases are TGTGCCTCCAGGGACAGGGACACCGGGGAGCTGTTTTTT. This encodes CASRDRDTGELFF.

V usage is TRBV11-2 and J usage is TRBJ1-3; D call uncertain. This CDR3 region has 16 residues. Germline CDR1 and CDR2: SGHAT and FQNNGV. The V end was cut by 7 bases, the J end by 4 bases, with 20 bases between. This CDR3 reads CASIQSTGSTGNTIYF. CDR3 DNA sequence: TGTGCCAGCATCCAATCGACGGGGTCGACGGGAAACACCATATATTTT.